This T cell receptor beta chain was profiled in a study of cytomegalovirus exposure and HLA in healthy donors. The study's findings and limits: TCR beta chains numbering some 160 were designated cytomegalovirus-associated. Highest at DRB1 and lowest at HLA-C, TCR association rates differed among HLA loci in a later analysis.

PCR primers comprised 60 Vbeta and 13 Jbeta primers. The method was immunoSEQ multiplex PCR; TCRdb's version includes in-frame clones alone and lacks a portion of them. The sample shows 200,000 to 250,000 clones, 70% to 85% of them seen only once. The CDR3 length is 15 residues. With 2 bases removed from V and 2 bases from J, the gap between germline ends came to 13 bases. The germline gives CDR1 MNHEY, CDR2 SMNVEV (reference sequence). About this clone itself: Its antigen remains unknown.

Sample: PBMCs. This sequence originates from a man between 50 and 59 years old in good health and CMV-seronegative. The chain is built from TRBV27 and TRBJ2-7; D is possibly TRBD2 (5 bases). The CDR3 reads CASSLRRGPPYEQYF. The CDR3 DNA follows: TGTGCCAGCAGTTTACGACGGGGTCCCCCCTACGAGCAGTACTTC.